This is a list of T cell receptor beta chains from one sample in a study of CD8 T cells in ankylosing spondylitis. TCRdb processed the 5' RACE reads anew with MiXCR; each CDR3 protein has one entry. This sample has some 250,000 distinct CDR3 sequences, with roughly a quarter found just once. Specimen: blood, either unsorted or a sorted T cell fraction (not recorded which). The receptor source for this set is a male donor with ankylosing spondylitis or in good health (not recorded which). The CDR3 runs from the conserved cysteine through the conserved F or W. Fields, in order: clone size, J gene, V gene, D gene, CDR3 DNA, CDR3 protein. A D gene is named only where the DNA matches it firmly. Size tells how often a clone was seen (once, few, many) or the class of an expanded clone, and some rows leave it out.

clone_size: .; j_call: TRBJ2-2; v_call: TRBV30; d_call: .; cdr3_nt: TGTGCCTGGAACAGGGTCTCGGACACCGGGGAGCTGTTTTTT; cdr3_aa: CAWNRVSDTGELFF
clone_size: .; j_call: TRBJ2-7; v_call: TRBV27; d_call: .; cdr3_nt: TGTGCCAGCAGAAGGGGCCCCTTTTACGAGCAGTACTTC; cdr3_aa: CASRRGPFYEQYF
clone_size: .; j_call: TRBJ2-6; v_call: TRBV20-1; d_call: .; cdr3_nt: TGCAGTGCTAGAAGGGATCCTGGGGCCAACGTCCTGACTTTC; cdr3_aa: CSARRDPGANVLTF
clone_size: few; j_call: TRBJ2-3; v_call: TRBV11-2; d_call: .; cdr3_nt: TGTGCCAGCAGCTTAGGAGCAGGGGAGTCCACAGATACGCAGTATTTT; cdr3_aa: CASSLGAGESTDTQYF
clone_size: .; j_call: TRBJ2-5; v_call: TRBV2; d_call: TRBD1; cdr3_nt: TGTGCCAGCAGCCGAGGGACAGGGTGGCAAGAGACCCAGTACTTC; cdr3_aa: CASSRGTGWQETQYF
clone_size: many; j_call: TRBJ1-2; v_call: TRBV7-2; d_call: TRBD1; cdr3_nt: TGTGCCAGCAGCCGAAAAACAGGGGGCTATGGCTACACCTTC; cdr3_aa: CASSRKTGGYGYTF
clone_size: few; j_call: TRBJ2-3; v_call: TRBV9; d_call: .; cdr3_nt: TGTGCCAGCAGCGTAGCCGAGGGTGGGGCGCAGTATTTT; cdr3_aa: CASSVAEGGAQYF
clone_size: medium-sized; j_call: TRBJ2-3; v_call: TRBV29-1; d_call: .; cdr3_nt: TGCAGCGCCGGGACTCTTATTCGGGATACGCAGTATTTT; cdr3_aa: CSAGTLIRDTQYF
clone_size: .; j_call: TRBJ2-5; v_call: TRBV6-5; d_call: TRBD2; cdr3_nt: TGTGCCAGCAGTTACCTAGCGGGGGGTCGGCAAGAGACCCAGTACTTC; cdr3_aa: CASSYLAGGRQETQYF
clone_size: many; j_call: TRBJ1-5; v_call: TRBV4-1; d_call: .; cdr3_nt: TGCGCCAGCAGCCCGGGACACAACAATCAGCCCCAGCATTTT; cdr3_aa: CASSPGHNNQPQHF
clone_size: many; j_call: TRBJ2-2; v_call: TRBV24-1; d_call: .; cdr3_nt: TGTGCCACCAGTGACCACACGTTATTCACGGGGACCGGGGAGCTGTTTTTT; cdr3_aa: CATSDHTLFTGTGELFF
clone_size: few; j_call: TRBJ2-5; v_call: TRBV29-1; d_call: TRBD1; cdr3_nt: TGCAGCGTACGGACAGGGGGCTTGGAGACCCAGTACTTC; cdr3_aa: CSVRTGGLETQYF
clone_size: many; j_call: TRBJ2-3; v_call: TRBV7-8; d_call: .; cdr3_nt: TGTGCCAGCAGCGTCACAGATACGCAGTATTTT; cdr3_aa: CASSVTDTQYF
clone_size: many; j_call: TRBJ1-2; v_call: TRBV4-1; d_call: .; cdr3_nt: TGCGCCAGCAGCCGAACCCTCTGGCAGTTGTCTTGGTCTGGCTACACCTTC; cdr3_aa: CASSRTLWQLSWSGYTF
clone_size: .; j_call: TRBJ2-1; v_call: TRBV20-1; d_call: .; cdr3_nt: TGCAGTGCTAGAAGTAACAGGGGGGGTTACAATGAGCAGTTCTTC; cdr3_aa: CSARSNRGGYNEQFF
clone_size: .; j_call: TRBJ2-2; v_call: TRBV10-3; d_call: TRBD1; cdr3_nt: TGTGCCATCGGTGGACAGGGCCCAAACACCGGGGAGCTGTTTTTT; cdr3_aa: CAIGGQGPNTGELFF
clone_size: .; j_call: TRBJ2-7; v_call: TRBV5-1; d_call: TRBD1; cdr3_nt: TGCGCCAGCAAGACAGGGGATAAGTACGAGCAGTACTTC; cdr3_aa: CASKTGDKYEQYF
clone_size: few; j_call: TRBJ2-5; v_call: TRBV6-5; d_call: .; cdr3_nt: TGTGCCAGCAGTTACGCGGGCTCGGGGACCCAGTACTTC; cdr3_aa: CASSYAGSGTQYF
clone_size: many; j_call: TRBJ2-1; v_call: TRBV5-1; d_call: .; cdr3_nt: TGCGCCAGCGGGCAGACACCCATTGGGATCTACAATGAGCAGTTCTTC; cdr3_aa: CASGQTPIGIYNEQFF
clone_size: many; j_call: TRBJ1-1; v_call: TRBV29-1; d_call: .; cdr3_nt: TGCAGCTCTATGGACGGGAACACTGAAGCTTTCTTT; cdr3_aa: CSSMDGNTEAFF
clone_size: .; j_call: TRBJ2-1; v_call: TRBV28; d_call: .; cdr3_nt: TGTGCCAGCAGTTCTAACAAGCAGTTCTTC; cdr3_aa: CASSSNKQFF
clone_size: many; j_call: TRBJ2-5; v_call: TRBV12-3/TRBV12-4; d_call: .; cdr3_nt: TGTGCCAGCAGCCTGTTCGGGGAGACCCAGTACTTC; cdr3_aa: CASSLFGETQYF
clone_size: few; j_call: TRBJ1-1; v_call: TRBV11-2; d_call: .; cdr3_nt: TGTGCCAGCAGCTTATCAGGGTGGTCTGAAGCTTTCTTT; cdr3_aa: CASSLSGWSEAFF
clone_size: many; j_call: TRBJ2-5; v_call: TRBV20-1; d_call: .; cdr3_nt: TGCAGTGCTAGTATCCCAGGAGAGACCCAGTACTTC; cdr3_aa: CSASIPGETQYF
clone_size: .; j_call: TRBJ2-5; v_call: TRBV5-8; d_call: TRBD2; cdr3_nt: TGTGCCAGCGGCCCGGGACTAGCCGAAGAGACCCAGTACTTC; cdr3_aa: CASGPGLAEETQYF
clone_size: many; j_call: TRBJ2-5; v_call: TRBV10-3; d_call: TRBD1; cdr3_nt: TGTGCCATCAGGCTGGGACAGCCCGTCGCACAAGAGACCCAGTACTTC; cdr3_aa: CAIRLGQPVAQETQYF
clone_size: .; j_call: TRBJ2-3; v_call: TRBV10-3; d_call: .; cdr3_nt: TGTGCCATCAGTGATGTTTTTAGACGGGAAACAGATACGCAGTATTTT; cdr3_aa: CAISDVFRRETDTQYF
clone_size: .; j_call: TRBJ2-5; v_call: TRBV29-1; d_call: .; cdr3_nt: TGCAGCGCACCCCTCAGAGAGACCCAGTACTTC; cdr3_aa: CSAPLRETQYF
clone_size: .; j_call: TRBJ2-5; v_call: TRBV6-1; d_call: .; cdr3_nt: TGTGCCAGCAGTCCCTCTACGGGGGGCCGAGAGACCCAGTACTTC; cdr3_aa: CASSPSTGGRETQYF
clone_size: many; j_call: TRBJ1-3; v_call: TRBV20-1; d_call: .; cdr3_nt: TGCAGTGCTAGAGCAGGGACCGGAAACACCATATATTTT; cdr3_aa: CSARAGTGNTIYF
clone_size: many; j_call: TRBJ2-5; v_call: TRBV20-1; d_call: TRBD2; cdr3_nt: TGCAGTGCTAGCCAACCGGGGGGGCAAGAGACCCAGTACTTC; cdr3_aa: CSASQPGGQETQYF
clone_size: few; j_call: TRBJ2-7; v_call: TRBV20-1; d_call: .; cdr3_nt: TGCAGTGCCGCACAAGTTTCGGGCGAGCAGTACTTC; cdr3_aa: CSAAQVSGEQYF
clone_size: many; j_call: TRBJ2-7; v_call: TRBV6-4; d_call: .; cdr3_nt: TGTGCCAGCAGGCTCCGCGTGGCCGAGCAGTACTTC; cdr3_aa: CASRLRVAEQYF
clone_size: .; j_call: TRBJ2-5; v_call: TRBV20-1; d_call: .; cdr3_nt: TGCAGTGCTAGGGGACACGAAGAGACCCAGTACTTC; cdr3_aa: CSARGHEETQYF
clone_size: many; j_call: TRBJ2-1; v_call: TRBV11-2; d_call: TRBD2; cdr3_nt: TGTGCCAGCAGCTACCCTAGCGGGGGGGCTAGTGAGCAGTTCTTC; cdr3_aa: CASSYPSGGASEQFF
clone_size: once; j_call: TRBJ2-7; v_call: TRBV2; d_call: TRBD1; cdr3_nt: TGTGCCAGCACCCAACCTCCCGGACAGGGCCCCCTAGGGCAGTACTTC; cdr3_aa: CASTQPPGQGPLGQYF
clone_size: few; j_call: TRBJ2-5; v_call: TRBV28; d_call: TRBD1; cdr3_nt: TGTGCCAGCAGTACCCGGACAGGGGGCCAAGAGACCCAGTACTTC; cdr3_aa: CASSTRTGGQETQYF
clone_size: .; j_call: TRBJ2-7; v_call: TRBV20-1; d_call: TRBD1; cdr3_nt: TGCAGTCCGAACCGGGACAGCTCCTACGAGCAGTACTTC; cdr3_aa: CSPNRDSSYEQYF
clone_size: .; j_call: TRBJ2-5; v_call: TRBV12-3/TRBV12-4; d_call: TRBD1; cdr3_nt: TGTGCCAGCAGTAGGACGACAGGGATAGAGACCCAGTACTTC; cdr3_aa: CASSRTTGIETQYF
clone_size: many; j_call: TRBJ2-7; v_call: TRBV10-3; d_call: TRBD1; cdr3_nt: TGTGCCATCAAGGGGACAGGGAATATCCACGAGCAGTACTTC; cdr3_aa: CAIKGTGNIHEQYF
clone_size: many; j_call: TRBJ2-5; v_call: TRBV7-9; d_call: .; cdr3_nt: TGTGCCAGCAGCGCGGGACAGCAAACGGAGACCCAGTACTTC; cdr3_aa: CASSAGQQTETQYF
clone_size: few; j_call: TRBJ1-2; v_call: TRBV6-1; d_call: TRBD1; cdr3_nt: TGTGCCAGCAGACAACAGGGGGCTAACGGCTACACCTTC; cdr3_aa: CASRQQGANGYTF
clone_size: .; j_call: TRBJ2-7; v_call: TRBV3-1; d_call: TRBD1; cdr3_nt: TGTGCCAGCAGCCAAAGGACAGGGGGCCCCTACGAGCAGTACTTC; cdr3_aa: CASSQRTGGPYEQYF
clone_size: few; j_call: TRBJ2-3; v_call: TRBV6-5; d_call: TRBD2; cdr3_nt: TGTGCCAGCAGTTTTTCCCGATTAGCGGGGGGGCCAAACACAGATACGCAGTATTTT; cdr3_aa: CASSFSRLAGGPNTDTQYF
clone_size: many; j_call: TRBJ2-1; v_call: TRBV2; d_call: TRBD2; cdr3_nt: TGTGCCAGCAGTTTCGGGACTAGCCGTGAGCAGTTCTTC; cdr3_aa: CASSFGTSREQFF
clone_size: few; j_call: TRBJ1-6; v_call: TRBV12-3/TRBV12-4; d_call: .; cdr3_nt: TGTGCCAGCAGGGGATCAAGGGTGGAAATGGCTAATTCACCCCTCCACTTT; cdr3_aa: CASRGSRVEMANSPLHF
clone_size: .; j_call: TRBJ2-5; v_call: TRBV4-2; d_call: .; cdr3_nt: TGTGCCAGCAGCCAAGCTGGAGTACAAGAGACCCAGTACTTC; cdr3_aa: CASSQAGVQETQYF